One sample yielded the 28 T cell receptor beta chains listed below, sequenced in a study of blood T cell repertoires in COVID-19. TCRdb keeps only in-frame clones here, not all; method: immunoSEQ multiplex PCR. This sample has some 130,000 clones, with around 73% found just once. The source material was peripheral blood. Receptor source: a man aged 55-75 years who had recovered from COVID-19.

This chain links TRBV5-1 with TRBJ1-2, with 10 nucleotides matching TRBD1. Germline lookup yields CDR1 SGHRS and CDR2 YFSETQ. Losses at the gene ends were 5 bases for V and 8 bases for J; bases not matched to a gene: 6. The CDR3 runs 13 residues. The DNA of the CDR3 is TGCGCCAGCAGATCCGGGACAGGGGACGGCTACACCTTC. This encodes CASRSGTGDGYTF.

The V gene is TRBV5-1, the J gene TRBJ1-4, with D possibly matching TRBD1 (5 bases). CDR3 length: 16 amino acids. Germline V gene lookup returns CDR1 SGHRS and CDR2 YFSETQ. V was pared by 0 bases and J by 0 bases, with 9 bases between. For the CDR3, the DNA is TGCGCCAGCAGCTTGGGAAGGGGCACAACTAATGAAAAACTGTTTTTT. This encodes CASSLGRGTTNEKLFF.

V gene TRBV20-1 combines with J gene TRBJ1-5, with a weak D call TRBD1 (5 bases). Germline CDR1 and CDR2: DFQATT and SNEGSKA (reference sequence). The CDR3 consists of 14 residues. The ends were cut back, 3 bases at V and 7 bases at J, with 16 bases in the middle. CDR3 in amino acids: CSASRPGGIQPQHF. DNA of the CDR3: TGCAGTGCTAGTAGACCGGGGGGAATCCAGCCCCAGCATTTT.

The V call is TRBV19, the J call TRBJ1-4; 7 nucleotides line up with TRBD1. The germline CDR1 and CDR2 sequences are LNHDA and SQIVND (reference sequence). The J segment lost 5 bases and the V segment lost 7 bases, leaving 7 bases of the junction unmatched. The CDR3 covers 14 residues. Written as DNA, the CDR3 is TGTGCCAGTATGCCGACAGGGCTAAATGAAAAACTGTTTTTT. Its translation: CASMPTGLNEKLFF. The whole variable domain, filled in from reference TRBV19 and TRBJ1-4, reads DGGITQSPKYLFRKEGQNVTLSCEQNLNHDAMYWYRQDPGQGLRLIYYSQIVNDFQKGDIAEGYSVSREKKESFPLTVTSAQKNPTAFYLCASMPTGLNEKLFFGSGTQLSVL.

The chain uses TRBV7-8 and TRBJ2-7, with D possibly being TRBD2 (5 bases). Trimming removed 4 bases at V and 0 bases at J, with 19 bases between. The CDR3 runs to 17 residues. Germline V CDR1 and CDR2: SGHVS, FQNEAQ. The CDR3 nucleotides read TGTGCCAGCAGCTCAAAAGATACGAGGGCGAGCTCCTACGAGCAGTACTTC. It yields the protein CASSSKDTRASSYEQYF. The whole variable domain, filled in from reference TRBV7-8 and TRBJ2-7, reads GAGVSQSPRYKVAKRGQDVALRCDPISGHVSLFWYQQALGQGPEFLTYFQNEAQLDKSGLPSDRFFAERPEGSVSTLKIQRTQQEDSAVYLCASSSKDTRASSYEQYFGPGTRLTVT.

The rearrangement links TRBV5-6 to TRBJ1-2; TRBD1 is a possible D gene (5 bases). CDR1 SGHDT and CDR2 YYEEEE come from the germline V gene. Deletions cut 4 bases from V and 0 bases from J, with 13 bases between. This CDR3 is 15 amino acids long. The CDR3 is CASSPGLPSNYGYTF. The CDR3 DNA reads TGTGCCAGCAGCCCGGGACTGCCTTCTAACTATGGCTACACCTTC. Drawing the rest from reference TRBV5-6 and TRBJ1-2, the complete variable domain is DAGVTQSPTHLIKTRGQQVTLRCSPKSGHDTVSWYQQALGQGPQFIFQYYEEEERQRGNFPDRFSGHQFPNYSSELNVNALLLGDSALYLCASSPGLPSNYGYTFGSGTRLTVV.

The chain employs TRBV7-9 and TRBJ2-7; possibly TRBD2 for D (6 bases). The CDR3 has 13 residues. CDR1 and CDR2 from the germline V gene are SEHNR and FQNEAQ (reference sequence). Trimming removed 5 bases at V and 7 bases at J, with 15 bases between. CDR3 in DNA: TGTGCCAGCAGCCAGGACGCGGGGAGGGAGCAGTACTTC. Translated: CASSQDAGREQYF. The variable domain in full, completed from reference TRBV7-9 and TRBJ2-7, reads DTGVSQNPRHKITKRGQNVTFRCDPISEHNRLYWYRQTLGQGPEFLTYFQNEAQLEKSRLLSDRFSAERPKGSFSTLEIQRTEQGDSAMYLCASSQDAGREQYFGPGTRLTVT.

V usage is TRBV14 and J usage is TRBJ2-6; unclear D gene. V dropped 4 bases and J dropped 0 bases, with 7 bases sitting between them. Germline CDR1 reads SGHDN; CDR2 reads FVKESK. The CDR3 extends over 15 amino acids. CDR3 DNA: TGTGCCAGCAGCCCGGTCCTCTCTGGGGCCAACGTCCTGACTTTC. Protein product: CASSPVLSGANVLTF.

This clone was detected a few times. The chain joins TRBV11-3 to TRBJ2-7; tentatively, D is TRBD1 (5 bases). Trimming left V 1 base short and J 3 bases short, with 10 bases between. Germline V gives CDR1 SGHNT, CDR2 YENEEA. The CDR3 has 14 amino acids. CDR3 in DNA: TGTGCCAGCAGCTTAGGTGCAGGGTACTACGAGCAGTACTTC. Encoded protein: CASSLGAGYYEQYF.

The chain uses TRBV19 and TRBJ1-1; TRBD1 is a possible D gene (6 bases). The CDR3 has 12 amino acids. The germline V gene has CDR1 LNHDA and CDR2 SQIVND (reference sequence). The V end was cut by 6 bases, the J end by 10 bases, with 15 bases between. DNA for the CDR3: TGTGCCAGTAGCCCTATACAGGGAACAGCTTTCTTT. The encoded protein is CASSPIQGTAFF.

Only a few counts were recorded for this clone. The rearrangement links TRBV27 to TRBJ2-4; 10 bases fit TRBD2. Germline V gives CDR1 MNHEY, CDR2 SMNVEV (reference sequence). The CDR3 length is 16 residues. Germline trimming cut 5 bases from V and 6 bases from J; bases unmatched to any gene: 10. The CDR3 DNA reads as TGTGCCAGCAGTCCTACCCCTCGGACTAGCGGAAACATTCAGTACTTC. Translating it yields CASSPTPRTSGNIQYF.

V and J are TRBV6-4 and TRBJ2-3; the match to TRBD2 covers 8 bases. V was clipped by 5 bases and J by 2 bases; unmatched bases: 12. CDR3 length equals 17 residues. The germline V gene encodes CDR1 MRHNA and CDR2 SNTAGT. DNA for the CDR3: TGTGCCAGCAGTCCCTCCGGGCGCGGGGGGTTCACAGATACGCAGTATTTT. Its translation: CASSPSGRGGFTDTQYF.

The gene calls are TRBV4-3 and TRBJ2-2, with 13 positions matching TRBD2. The trim removed 5 bases at V and 6 bases at J, leaving 15 bases unmatched. The CDR3 is 19 residues long. Germline CDR1 reads LGHNA; CDR2 reads YSLEER. DNA of the CDR3: TGCGCCAGCAGCAGGGGGCCAGGACTAGCGGGAGCGAGCGCCGGGGAGCTGTTTTTT. Translated: CASSRGPGLAGASAGELFF.

The chain joins TRBV3-1 (or the pseudogene TRBV3-2) to TRBJ2-2; D perhaps matches TRBD2 (6 bases). The CDR3 runs to 12 residues. With 6 bases removed from V and 6 bases from J, the gap between germline ends came to 8 bases. Germline V gene lookup returns CDR1 LGHDT and CDR2 YNNKEL (reference sequence). CDR3 DNA: TGTGCCAGCAGAGGAGGGGCCGGGGAGCTGTTTTTT. This codes for CASRGGAGELFF.

This sequence joins TRBV7-3 and TRBJ2-1, with D unclear. The CDR3 contains 15 residues. CDR1 SGHTA and CDR2 FQGTGA come from the germline V gene. V was trimmed by 0 bases and J by 5 bases, leaving 11 bases between them. The CDR3 here is CASSLTSGGNNEQFF. CDR3 coding DNA: TGTGCCAGCAGCTTAACGTCTGGCGGTAACAATGAGCAGTTCTTC.

V is TRBV29-1 and J is TRBJ2-5; D gene uncertain. V was cut by 4 bases and J by 4 bases, with 16 bases left in between. The CDR3 contains 14 residues. CDR1 is SQVTM, CDR2 ANQGSEA, per germline. The DNA of the CDR3 is TGCAGCGTTGTCCCCCTATGGGCCTCAGAGACCCAGTACTTC. It specifies CSVVPLWASETQYF.

The rearrangement uses TRBV6-2 or TRBV6-3 and TRBJ2-7; a weak D match, TRBD1 (6 bases). Trimming removed 0 bases from V and 5 bases from J, with 14 bases in between. CDR3 length: 15 amino acids. Germline V gene sequence: CDR1 MNHEY, CDR2 SVGEGT. In nucleotides, the CDR3 is TGTGCCAGCAGTTACTCGACGGGACACACTGACGAGCAGTACTTC. Its translation is CASSYSTGHTDEQYF.

The genes are TRBV6-5 and TRBJ2-1, with D unclear. Germline lookup yields CDR1 MNHEY and CDR2 SVGAGI. The CDR3 runs 16 residues. V lost 3 bases and J lost 0, with 12 bases in between. CDR3 residues: CASSYGWSDSYNEQFF. For the CDR3, the DNA is TGTGCCAGCAGTTATGGTTGGTCAGACTCCTACAATGAGCAGTTCTTC.

This clone is a singleton in its sample. The chain joins TRBV28 to TRBJ1-2, with 12 bases matching TRBD1. Per germline, CDR1 MDHEN and CDR2 SYDVKM. The CDR3 length is 15 residues. J lost 6 bases, V lost 6 bases, and 8 bases had no gene match. CDR3 protein: CASRTSGQGANGYTF. In DNA form, the CDR3 reads TGTGCCAGCAGGACATCGGGACAGGGGGCAAATGGCTACACCTTC.

V usage is TRBV7-9 and J usage is TRBJ1-3, with unresolved D. This CDR3 has 16 amino acids. CDR1 and CDR2 (germline): SEHNR, FQNEAQ (reference sequence). Trimming stripped 2 bases from V and 0 bases from J, with 11 bases between. CDR3 amino acids: CASSLNSPGSGNTIYF. CDR3 coding DNA: TGTGCCAGCAGCTTAAACTCACCGGGCTCTGGAAACACCATATATTTT.

This sequence joins TRBV5-8 and TRBJ2-1; TRBD1 agrees at 9 bases. CDR1 and CDR2 from the germline V gene are SGHTS and YDEGEE. This CDR3 is 12 amino acids long. The J segment lost 15 bases and the V segment lost 5 bases, leaving 9 bases of the junction unmatched. CDR3 sequence reads: CASSRGQGKVFF. The CDR3 DNA is TGTGCCAGCAGTCGGGGACAGGGAAAAGTGTTCTTC. Variable domain in full (rest from reference TRBV5-8 and TRBJ2-1): EAGVTQSPTHLIKTRGQQATLRCSPISGHTSVYWYQQALGLGLQFLLWYDEGEERNRGNFPPRFSGRQFPNYSSELNVNALELEDSALYLCASSRGQGKVFFGPGTRLTVL.

The V and J genes are TRBV7-9 and TRBJ2-5; 10 bases match TRBD1. CDR3 size: 14 residues. In germline, CDR1 is SEHNR, CDR2 FQNEAQ (reference sequence). The V gene end was trimmed by 5 bases and the J gene end by 4 bases; junction bases not matched to a gene: 4. The CDR3 DNA sequence: TGTGCCAGCAGCGTCGACAGGGGGCGAGAGACCCAGTACTTC. It codes for CASSVDRGRETQYF.

This clone turned up a few times. The rearrangement links TRBV7-9 to TRBJ1-2, with 7 bases fitting TRBD1. The CDR3 extends over 15 amino acids. V lost 4 bases, J lost 4 bases, and 9 bases stayed unmatched. Germline loops: CDR1 SEHNR, CDR2 FQNEAQ (reference sequence). CDR3 bases: TGTGCCAGCAGCTCTACCCTAGGGGGCTCCTATGGCTACACCTTC. Amino acid sequence: CASSSTLGGSYGYTF. The full variable domain, with the rest looked up from reference TRBV7-9 and TRBJ1-2, is DTGVSQNPRHKITKRGQNVTFRCDPISEHNRLYWYRQTLGQGPEFLTYFQNEAQLEKSRLLSDRFSAERPKGSFSTLEIQRTEQGDSAMYLCASSSTLGGSYGYTFGSGTRLTVV.

The genes are TRBV7-2 and TRBJ1-3; tentatively, D is TRBD1 (5 bases). This CDR3 region has 16 residues. Germline V gene data show CDR1 as SGHTA and CDR2 as FQGNSA. With 5 bases removed from V and 4 bases from J, the gap between germline ends came to 18 bases. The CDR3 is CASSPHPRGSGNTIYF. CDR3 in DNA: TGTGCCAGCAGCCCCCACCCCCGGGGGTCCGGAAACACCATATATTTT. The full variable domain, in which reference TRBV7-2 and TRBJ1-3 provide the parts outside the CDR3, is GAGVSQSPSNKVTEKGKDVELRCDPISGHTALYWYRQSLGQGLEFLIYFQGNSAPDKSGLPSDRFSAERTGGSVSTLTIQRTQQEDSAVYLCASSPHPRGSGNTIYFGEGSWLTVV.

This clone was seen a few times. This sequence joins TRBV6-4 and TRBJ1-2; the match to TRBD1 covers 7 bases. CDR3 length equals 15 residues. The V and J ends lost 2 bases and 6 bases, in that order; junction bases with no gene match: 9. The V gene's germline CDR1 is MRHNA and CDR2 SNTAGT. The CDR3 DNA reads TGTGCCAGCAGTGACGTCGGACAGGACTTCGATGGCTACACCTTC. Protein product: CASSDVGQDFDGYTF.

The V and J genes are TRBV4-1 and TRBJ2-1; 9 positions match TRBD2. CDR1 MGHRA and CDR2 YSYEKL come from the germline V gene. The J segment lost 0 bases and the V segment lost 4 bases, leaving 13 bases of the junction unmatched. The CDR3 length is 19 residues. The CDR3 bases are TGCGCCAGCAGCCCCCTGAGGAGCGGGAGGTCCAGCTCCTACAATGAGCAGTTCTTC. Its protein product is CASSPLRSGRSSSYNEQFF.

The chain couples TRBV3-1 (or the pseudogene TRBV3-2) to TRBJ2-2; 10 nucleotides line up with TRBD1. Looked up from germline, CDR1 is LGHDT and CDR2 is YNNKEL (reference sequence). The CDR3 is 14 amino acids. Trimming removed 1 base from V and 9 bases from J; junction bases left unmatched: 2. The CDR3 sequence is CASSQGQGARELFF. Here the CDR3 DNA reads TGTGCCAGCAGCCAAGGACAGGGGGCGAGGGAGCTGTTTTTT.

This clone has only one observation. The V call is TRBV27, the J call TRBJ2-7; the match to TRBD2 covers 8 bases. Germline V lookup: CDR1 MNHEY, CDR2 SMNVEV (reference sequence). V lost 3 bases, J lost 5 bases, and 9 bases stayed unmatched. CDR3 length: 15 residues. The CDR3: CASSFSLSGSHEQYF. The CDR3 nucleotides are TGTGCCAGCAGTTTTTCCCTCAGCGGGAGCCACGAGCAGTACTTC.